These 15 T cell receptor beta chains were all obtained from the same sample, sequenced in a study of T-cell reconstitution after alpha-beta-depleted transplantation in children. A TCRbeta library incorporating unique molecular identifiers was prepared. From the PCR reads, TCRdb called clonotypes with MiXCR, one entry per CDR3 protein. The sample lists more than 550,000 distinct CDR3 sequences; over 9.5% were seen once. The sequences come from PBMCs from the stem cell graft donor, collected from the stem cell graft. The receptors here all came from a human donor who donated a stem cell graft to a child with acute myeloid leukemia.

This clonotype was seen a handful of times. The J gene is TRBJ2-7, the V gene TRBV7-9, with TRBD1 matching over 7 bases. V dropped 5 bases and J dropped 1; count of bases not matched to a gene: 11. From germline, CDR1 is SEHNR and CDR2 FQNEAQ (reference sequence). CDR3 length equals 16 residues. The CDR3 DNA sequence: TGTGCCAGCAGCCCCTTCCCCACAGGGGAATCCTACGAGCAGTACTTC. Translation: CASSPFPTGESYEQYF.

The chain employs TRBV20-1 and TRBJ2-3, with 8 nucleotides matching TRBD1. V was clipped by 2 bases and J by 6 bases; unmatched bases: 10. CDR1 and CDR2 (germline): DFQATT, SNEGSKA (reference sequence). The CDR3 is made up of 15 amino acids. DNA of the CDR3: TGCAGTGCTAGATTCCCAGGGGGCGCAGGGGATACGCAGTATTTT. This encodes CSARFPGGAGDTQYF.

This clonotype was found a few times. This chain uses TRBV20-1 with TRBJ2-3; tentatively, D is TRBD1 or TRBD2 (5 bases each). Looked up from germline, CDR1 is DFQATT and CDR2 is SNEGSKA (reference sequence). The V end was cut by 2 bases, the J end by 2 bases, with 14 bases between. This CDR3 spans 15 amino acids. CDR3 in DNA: TGCAGTGCTAGACGGGACGGGCTATCCACAGATACGCAGTATTTT. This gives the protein CSARRDGLSTDTQYF.

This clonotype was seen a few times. CDR3 coding DNA: TGCAGTCTGGTCCCGGGGGAGGGCTGGGGCGAGCAGTACTTC. It is translated as CSLVPGEGWGEQYF. The gene calls are TRBV20-1 and TRBJ2-7; TRBD2 aligns across 7 bases. The length of the CDR3 is 14 residues. Trimming at V came to 8 bases and at J to 6 bases, leaving 16 bases not matched to a gene. Germline V gene data show CDR1 as DFQATT and CDR2 as SNEGSKA (reference sequence).

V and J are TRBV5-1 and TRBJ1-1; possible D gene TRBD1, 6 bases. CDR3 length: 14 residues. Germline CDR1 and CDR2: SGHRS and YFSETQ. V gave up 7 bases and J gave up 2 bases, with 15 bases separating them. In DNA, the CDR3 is TGCGCCAGCGCCAAACAGGGTTCCAACACTGAAGCTTTCTTT. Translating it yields CASAKQGSNTEAFF.

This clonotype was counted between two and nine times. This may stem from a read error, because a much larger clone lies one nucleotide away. In nucleotides, the CDR3 is TGTGCCAGCAGCCGACAGGGCATAGATACGCAGTATTTT. Protein: CASSRQGIDTQYF. The chain has TRBV28 and TRBJ2-3, with 7 bases identical to TRBD1. Unmatched junction bases numbered 5, after V lost 6 bases and J lost 5 bases. This CDR3 region has 13 residues. Germline V gene data show CDR1 as MDHEN and CDR2 as SYDVKM.

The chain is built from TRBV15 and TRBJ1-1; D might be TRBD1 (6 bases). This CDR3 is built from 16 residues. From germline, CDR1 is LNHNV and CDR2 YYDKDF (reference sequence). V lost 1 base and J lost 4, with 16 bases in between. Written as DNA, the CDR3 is TGTGCCACCAGCAGAGTTGGGGGGGCGAGTGGCACTGAAGCTTTCTTT. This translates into CATSRVGGASGTEAFF.

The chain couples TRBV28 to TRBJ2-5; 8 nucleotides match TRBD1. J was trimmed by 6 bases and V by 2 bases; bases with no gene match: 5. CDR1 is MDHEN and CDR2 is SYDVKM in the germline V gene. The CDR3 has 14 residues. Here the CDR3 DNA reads TGTGCCAGCAGTTTAGCCGCAGGGGGCAAGACCCAGTACTTC. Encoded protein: CASSLAAGGKTQYF.

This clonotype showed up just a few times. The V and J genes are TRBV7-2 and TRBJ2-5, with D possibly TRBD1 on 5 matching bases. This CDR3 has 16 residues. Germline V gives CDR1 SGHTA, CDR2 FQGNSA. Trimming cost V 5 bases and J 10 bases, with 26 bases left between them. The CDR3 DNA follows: TGTGCCAGCAGCAGCACCGACAGACTTCTGCGCCCTCTCCAGTACTTC. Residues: CASSSTDRLLRPLQYF.

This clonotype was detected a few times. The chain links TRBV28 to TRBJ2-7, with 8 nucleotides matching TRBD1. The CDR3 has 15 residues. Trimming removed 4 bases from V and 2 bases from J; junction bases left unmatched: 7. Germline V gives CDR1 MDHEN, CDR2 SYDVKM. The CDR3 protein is CASSSWTGTTYEQYF. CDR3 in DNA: TGTGCCAGCAGTTCTTGGACAGGGACCACCTACGAGCAGTACTTC.

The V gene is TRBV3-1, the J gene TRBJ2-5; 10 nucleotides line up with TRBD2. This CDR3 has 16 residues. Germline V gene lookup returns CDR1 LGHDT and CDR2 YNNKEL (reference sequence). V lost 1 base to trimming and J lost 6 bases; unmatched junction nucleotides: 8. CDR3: CASSQGLAGVGKTQYF. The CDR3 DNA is TGTGCCAGCAGCCAAGGGCTAGCGGGAGTCGGGAAGACCCAGTACTTC.

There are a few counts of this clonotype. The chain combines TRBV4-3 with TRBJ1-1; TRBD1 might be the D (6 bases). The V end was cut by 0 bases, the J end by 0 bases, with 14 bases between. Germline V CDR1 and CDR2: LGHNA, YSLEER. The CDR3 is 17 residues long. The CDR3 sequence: CASSQDIQGLMNTEAFF. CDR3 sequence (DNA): TGCGCCAGCAGCCAAGATATCCAGGGGCTAATGAACACTGAAGCTTTCTTT.

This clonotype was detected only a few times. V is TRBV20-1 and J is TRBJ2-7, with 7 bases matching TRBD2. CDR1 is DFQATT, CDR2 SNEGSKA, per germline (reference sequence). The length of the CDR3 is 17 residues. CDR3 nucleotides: TGCTGCGCTAGAGGTGGAGGCAGCGGGATGTCCCCCTACGAGCAGTACTTC. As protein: CCARGGGSGMSPYEQYF.

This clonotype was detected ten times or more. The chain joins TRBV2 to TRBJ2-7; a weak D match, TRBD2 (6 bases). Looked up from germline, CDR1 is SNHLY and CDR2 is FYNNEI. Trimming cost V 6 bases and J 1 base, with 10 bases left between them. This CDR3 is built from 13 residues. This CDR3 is CASRDYPSYEQYF. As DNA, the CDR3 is TGTGCCAGCAGGGACTACCCATCCTACGAGCAGTACTTC.

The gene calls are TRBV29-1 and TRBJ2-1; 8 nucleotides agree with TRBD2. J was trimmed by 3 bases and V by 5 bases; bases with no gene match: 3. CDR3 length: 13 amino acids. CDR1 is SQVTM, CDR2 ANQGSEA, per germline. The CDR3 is CSVSGTSYNEQFF. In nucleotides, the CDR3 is TGCAGCGTTTCCGGGACTAGCTACAATGAGCAGTTCTTC.